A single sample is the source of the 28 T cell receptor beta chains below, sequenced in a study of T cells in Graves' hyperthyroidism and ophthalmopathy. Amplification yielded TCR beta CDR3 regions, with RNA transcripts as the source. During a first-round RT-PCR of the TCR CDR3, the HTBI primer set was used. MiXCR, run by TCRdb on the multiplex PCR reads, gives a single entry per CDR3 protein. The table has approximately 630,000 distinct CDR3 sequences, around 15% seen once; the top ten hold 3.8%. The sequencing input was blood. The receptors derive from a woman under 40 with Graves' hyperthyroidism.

Here the CDR3 DNA reads TGTGCCACCAGCAGAGCAGGGGGCTCCTACGAGCAGTACTTC. Protein sequence: CATSRAGGSYEQYF. The V gene is TRBV15, the J gene TRBJ2-7, with 7 bases matching TRBD1. This CDR3 contains 14 residues. V lost 1 base, J lost 0 bases, and 0 bases stayed unmatched. Looked up from germline, CDR1 is LNHNV and CDR2 is YYDKDF (reference sequence).

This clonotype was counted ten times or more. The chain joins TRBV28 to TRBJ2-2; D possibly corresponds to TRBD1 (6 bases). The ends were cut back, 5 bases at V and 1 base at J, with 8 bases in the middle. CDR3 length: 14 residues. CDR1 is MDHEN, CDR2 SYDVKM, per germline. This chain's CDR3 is CASSVTGNTGELFF. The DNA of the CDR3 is TGTGCCAGCAGTGTGACAGGGAACACCGGGGAGCTGTTTTTT.

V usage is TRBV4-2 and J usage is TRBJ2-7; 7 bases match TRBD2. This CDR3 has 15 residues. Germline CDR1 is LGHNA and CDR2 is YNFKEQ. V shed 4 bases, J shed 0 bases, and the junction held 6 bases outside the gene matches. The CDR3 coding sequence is TGTGCCAGCAGCCCCACTAGCGCGGTCTCCTACGAGCAGTACTTC. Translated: CASSPTSAVSYEQYF.

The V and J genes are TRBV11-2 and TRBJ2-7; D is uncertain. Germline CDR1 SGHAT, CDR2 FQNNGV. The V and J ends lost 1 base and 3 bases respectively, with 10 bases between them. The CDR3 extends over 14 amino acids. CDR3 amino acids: CASSLALGFYEQYF. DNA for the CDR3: TGTGCCAGCAGCTTAGCTTTGGGTTTCTACGAGCAGTACTTC.

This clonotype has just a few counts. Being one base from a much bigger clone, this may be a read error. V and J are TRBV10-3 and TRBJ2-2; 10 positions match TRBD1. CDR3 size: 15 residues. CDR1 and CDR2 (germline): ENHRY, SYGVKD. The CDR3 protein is CAISPGQGDTGKLFF. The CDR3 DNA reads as TGTGCCATCAGTCCCGGACAGGGGGACACCGGGAAGCTGTTTTTT.

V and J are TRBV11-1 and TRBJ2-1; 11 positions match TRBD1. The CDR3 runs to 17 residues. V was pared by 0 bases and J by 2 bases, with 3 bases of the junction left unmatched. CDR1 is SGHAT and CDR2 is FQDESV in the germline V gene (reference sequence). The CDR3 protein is CASSLAGTGGPYNEQFF. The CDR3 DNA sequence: TGTGCCAGCAGCTTAGCGGGGACAGGGGGTCCCTACAATGAGCAGTTCTTC.

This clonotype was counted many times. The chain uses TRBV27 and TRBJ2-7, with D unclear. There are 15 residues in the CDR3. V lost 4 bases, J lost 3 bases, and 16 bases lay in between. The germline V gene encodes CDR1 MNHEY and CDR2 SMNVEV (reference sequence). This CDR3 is CASSYQKRLNYEQYF. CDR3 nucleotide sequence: TGTGCCAGCAGTTATCAAAAACGCCTAAACTACGAGCAGTACTTC.

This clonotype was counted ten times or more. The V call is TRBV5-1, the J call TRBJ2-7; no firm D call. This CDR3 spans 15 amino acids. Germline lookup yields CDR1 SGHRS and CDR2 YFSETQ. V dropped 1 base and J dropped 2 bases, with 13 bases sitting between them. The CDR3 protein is CASSLQPVVTYEQYF. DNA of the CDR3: TGCGCCAGCAGCTTGCAACCGGTAGTAACCTACGAGCAGTACTTC.

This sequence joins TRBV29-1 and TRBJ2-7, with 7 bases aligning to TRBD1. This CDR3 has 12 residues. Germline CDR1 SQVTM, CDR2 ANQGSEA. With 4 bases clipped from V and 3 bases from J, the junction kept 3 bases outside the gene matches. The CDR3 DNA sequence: TGCAGCGTTGGGGGACAGTTCTACGAGCAGTACTTC. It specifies CSVGGQFYEQYF.

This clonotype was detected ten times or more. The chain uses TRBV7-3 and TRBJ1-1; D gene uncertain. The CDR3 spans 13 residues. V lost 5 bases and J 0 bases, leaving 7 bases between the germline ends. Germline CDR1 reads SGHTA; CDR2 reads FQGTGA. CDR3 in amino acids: CASSRHMNTEAFF. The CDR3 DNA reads TGTGCCAGCAGCAGACACATGAACACTGAAGCTTTCTTT.

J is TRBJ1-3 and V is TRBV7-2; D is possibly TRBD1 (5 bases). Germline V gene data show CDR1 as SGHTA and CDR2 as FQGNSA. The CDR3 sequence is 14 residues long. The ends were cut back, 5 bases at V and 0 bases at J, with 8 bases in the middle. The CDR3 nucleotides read TGTGCCAGCAGCCCCGGACACTCTGGAAACACCATATATTTT. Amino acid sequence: CASSPGHSGNTIYF.

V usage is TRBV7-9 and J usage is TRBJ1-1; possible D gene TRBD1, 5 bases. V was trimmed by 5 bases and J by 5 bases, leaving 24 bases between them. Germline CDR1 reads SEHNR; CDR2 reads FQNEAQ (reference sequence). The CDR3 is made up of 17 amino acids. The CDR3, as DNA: TGTGCCAGCAGCCGACTACCAATAGATCCGCGACAGACTGAAGCTTTCTTT. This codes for CASSRLPIDPRQTEAFF.

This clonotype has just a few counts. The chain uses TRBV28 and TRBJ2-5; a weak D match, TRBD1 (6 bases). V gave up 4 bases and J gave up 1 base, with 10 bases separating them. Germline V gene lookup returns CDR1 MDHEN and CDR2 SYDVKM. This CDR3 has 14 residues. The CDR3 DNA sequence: TGTGCCAGCAGTTCCCGGACAGCCCAAGAGACCCAGTACTTC. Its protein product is CASSSRTAQETQYF.

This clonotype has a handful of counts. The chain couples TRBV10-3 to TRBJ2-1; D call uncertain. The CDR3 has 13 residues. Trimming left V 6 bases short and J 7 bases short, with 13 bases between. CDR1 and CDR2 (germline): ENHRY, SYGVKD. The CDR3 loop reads CAIRDPFWNEQFF. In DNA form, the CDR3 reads TGTGCCATCAGAGACCCGTTTTGGAATGAGCAGTTCTTC.

The CDR3 loop reads CATSRGGGSDTQYF. The CDR3 nucleotides read TGTGCCACCAGCAGAGGTGGGGGCTCAGATACGCAGTATTTT. The chain carries TRBV15 and TRBJ2-3; perhaps TRBD1 as D (6 bases). Germline CDR1 LNHNV, CDR2 YYDKDF (reference sequence). The CDR3 has 14 residues. Deletions cut 1 base from V and 4 bases from J, with 9 bases between. Full variable domain (outside the CDR3, taken from reference TRBV15 and TRBJ2-3): DAMVIQNPRYQVTQFGKPVTLSCSQTLNHNVMYWYQQKSSQAPKLLFHYYDKDFNNEADTPDNFQSRRPNTSFCFLDIRSPGLGDTAMYLCATSRGGGSDTQYFGPGTRLTVL.

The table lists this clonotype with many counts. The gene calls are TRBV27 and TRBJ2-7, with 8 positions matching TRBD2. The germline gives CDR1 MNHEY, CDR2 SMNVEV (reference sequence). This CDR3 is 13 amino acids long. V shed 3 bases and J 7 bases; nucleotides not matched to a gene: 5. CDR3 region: CASSFTGGWEQYF. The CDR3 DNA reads TGTGCCAGCAGTTTTACGGGAGGGTGGGAGCAGTACTTC.

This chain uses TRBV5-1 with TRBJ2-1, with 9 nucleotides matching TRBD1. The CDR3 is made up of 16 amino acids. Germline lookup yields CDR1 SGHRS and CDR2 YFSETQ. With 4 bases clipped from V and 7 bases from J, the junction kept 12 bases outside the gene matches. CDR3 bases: TGCGCCAGCAGCGGATTACCGGGACAGGGAACGAATGAGCAGTTCTTC. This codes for CASSGLPGQGTNEQFF.

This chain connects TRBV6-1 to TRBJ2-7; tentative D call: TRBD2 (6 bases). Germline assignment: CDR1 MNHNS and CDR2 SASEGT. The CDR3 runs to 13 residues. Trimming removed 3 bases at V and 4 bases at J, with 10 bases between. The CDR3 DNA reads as TGTGCCAGCAGTGAGCAGAGCGGGTACGAGCAGTACTTC. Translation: CASSEQSGYEQYF.

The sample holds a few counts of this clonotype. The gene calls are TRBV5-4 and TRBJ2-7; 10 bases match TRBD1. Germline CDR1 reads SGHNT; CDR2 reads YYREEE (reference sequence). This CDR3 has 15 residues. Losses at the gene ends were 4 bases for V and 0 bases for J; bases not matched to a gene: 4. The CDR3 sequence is CASSPRQGASYEQYF. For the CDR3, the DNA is TGTGCCAGCAGCCCGAGACAGGGGGCCTCCTACGAGCAGTACTTC. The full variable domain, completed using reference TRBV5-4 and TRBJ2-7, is ETGVTQSPTHLIKTRGQQVTLRCSSQSGHNTVSWYQQALGQGPQFIFQYYREEENGRGNFPPRFSGLQFPNYSSELNVNALELDDSALYLCASSPRQGASYEQYFGPGTRLTVT.

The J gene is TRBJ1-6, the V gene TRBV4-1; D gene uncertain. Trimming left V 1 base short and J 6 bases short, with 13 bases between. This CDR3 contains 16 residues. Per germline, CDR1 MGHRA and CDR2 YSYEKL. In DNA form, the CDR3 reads TGCGCCAGCAGCCAAGCAATATCCTCCCCTAATTCACCCCTCCACTTT. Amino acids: CASSQAISSPNSPLHF.

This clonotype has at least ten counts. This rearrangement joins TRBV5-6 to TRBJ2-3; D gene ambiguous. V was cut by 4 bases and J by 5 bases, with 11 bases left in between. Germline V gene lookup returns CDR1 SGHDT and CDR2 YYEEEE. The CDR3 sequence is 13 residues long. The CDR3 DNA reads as TGTGCCAGCAGCCCCCCCCCGAGAGATACGCAGTATTTT. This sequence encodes CASSPPPRDTQYF.

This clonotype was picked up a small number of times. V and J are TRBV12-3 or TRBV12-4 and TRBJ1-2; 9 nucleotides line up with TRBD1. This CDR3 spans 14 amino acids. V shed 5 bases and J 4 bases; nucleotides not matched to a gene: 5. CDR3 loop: CASSNRDRAYGYTF. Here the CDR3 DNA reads TGTGCCAGCAGTAACCGGGACAGGGCCTATGGCTACACCTTC.

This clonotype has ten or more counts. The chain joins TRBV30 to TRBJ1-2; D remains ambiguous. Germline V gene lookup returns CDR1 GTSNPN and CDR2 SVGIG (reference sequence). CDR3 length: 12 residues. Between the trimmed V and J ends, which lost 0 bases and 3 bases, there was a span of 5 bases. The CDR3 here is CAWSVGDYGYTF. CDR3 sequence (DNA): TGTGCCTGGAGTGTTGGGGACTATGGCTACACCTTC.

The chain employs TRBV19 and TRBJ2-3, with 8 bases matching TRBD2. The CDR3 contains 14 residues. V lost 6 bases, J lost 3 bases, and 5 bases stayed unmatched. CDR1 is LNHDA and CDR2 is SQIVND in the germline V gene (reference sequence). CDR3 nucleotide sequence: TGTGCCAGTAGACGACTAGCGAATACAGATACGCAGTATTTT. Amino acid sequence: CASRRLANTDTQYF.

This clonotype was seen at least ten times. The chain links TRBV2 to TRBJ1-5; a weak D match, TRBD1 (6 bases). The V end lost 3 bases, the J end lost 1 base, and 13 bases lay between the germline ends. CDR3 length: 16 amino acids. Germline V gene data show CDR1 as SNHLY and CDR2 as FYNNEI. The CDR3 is CASSDGGAKSNQPQHF. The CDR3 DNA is TGTGCCAGCAGTGATGGGGGGGCGAAAAGCAATCAGCCCCAGCATTTT.

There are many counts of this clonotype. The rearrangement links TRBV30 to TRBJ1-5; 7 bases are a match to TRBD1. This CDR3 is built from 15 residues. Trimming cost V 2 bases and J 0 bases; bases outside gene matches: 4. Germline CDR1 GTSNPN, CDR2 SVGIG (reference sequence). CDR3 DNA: TGTGCCTGGAGTTCAGGGGGGAATAGCAATCAGCCCCAGCATTTT. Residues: CAWSSGGNSNQPQHF. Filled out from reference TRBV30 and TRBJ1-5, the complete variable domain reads SQTIHQWPATLVQPVGSPLSLECTVEGTSNPNLYWYRQAAGRGLQLLFYSVGIGQISSEVPQNLSASRPQDRQFILSSKKLLLSDSGFYLCAWSSGGNSNQPQHFGDGTRLSIL.

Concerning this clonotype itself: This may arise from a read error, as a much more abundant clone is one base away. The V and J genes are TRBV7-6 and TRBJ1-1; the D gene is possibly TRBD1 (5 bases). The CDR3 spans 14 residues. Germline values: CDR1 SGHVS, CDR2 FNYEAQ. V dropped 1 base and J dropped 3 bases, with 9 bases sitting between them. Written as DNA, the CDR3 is TGTGCCAGCAGCTTAGGGGGGGTGGACACTGAAGCTTTCTTT. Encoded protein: CASSLGGVDTEAFF. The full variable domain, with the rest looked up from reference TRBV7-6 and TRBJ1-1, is GAGVSQSPRYKVTKRGQDVALRCDPISGHVSLYWYRQALGQGPEFLTYFNYEAQQDKSGLPNDRFSAERPEGSISTLTIQRTEQRDSAMYRCASSLGGVDTEAFFGQGTRLTVV.

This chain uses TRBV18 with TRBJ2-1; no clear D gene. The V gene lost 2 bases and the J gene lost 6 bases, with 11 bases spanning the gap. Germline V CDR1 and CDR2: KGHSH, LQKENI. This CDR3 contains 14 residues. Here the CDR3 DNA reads TGTGCCAGCTCACCAACGCCAGACGGCAATGAGCAGTTCTTC. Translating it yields CASSPTPDGNEQFF.